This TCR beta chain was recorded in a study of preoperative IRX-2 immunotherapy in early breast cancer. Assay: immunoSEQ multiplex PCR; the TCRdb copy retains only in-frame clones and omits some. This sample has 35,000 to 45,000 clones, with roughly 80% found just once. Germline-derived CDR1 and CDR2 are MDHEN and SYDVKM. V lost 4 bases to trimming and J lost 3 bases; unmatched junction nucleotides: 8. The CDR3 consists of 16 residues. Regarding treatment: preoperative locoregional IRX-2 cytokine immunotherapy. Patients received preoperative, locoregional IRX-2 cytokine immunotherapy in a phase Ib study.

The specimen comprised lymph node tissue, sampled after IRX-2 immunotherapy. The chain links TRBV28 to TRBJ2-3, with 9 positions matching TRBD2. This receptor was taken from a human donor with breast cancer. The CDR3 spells CASSSGGGASTDTQYF. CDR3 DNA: TGTGCCAGCAGTTCTGGCGGGGGGGCTAGTACAGATACGCAGTATTTT.